Each of the 23 T cell receptor beta chains below was sequenced from the same sample in a study of blood T cells in healthy people across ages. Through a sample-barcoded 5' primer and a J-beta primer mix, a second PCR was run for about 6 to 12 cycles. TCRdb passed the 5' RACE reads through MiXCR, listing each CDR3 protein once. Of 1.5 million to 2 million distinct CDR3 sequences listed, 34% are singletons. Specimen: blood. The receptors derive from a woman in her twenties or thirties in good health.

The V call is TRBV7-8, the J call TRBJ2-5; maybe TRBD2 (5 bases). CDR1 and CDR2 from the germline V gene are SGHVS and FQNEAQ. The V end was cut by 5 bases, the J end by 3 bases, with 10 bases between. CDR3 size: 13 residues. Here the CDR3 reads CASSPTIKETQYF. In DNA form, the CDR3 reads TGTGCCAGCAGCCCGACTATTAAAGAGACCCAGTACTTC.

The chain joins TRBV29-1 to TRBJ2-1, with D possibly TRBD1 on 5 matching bases. CDR1 is SQVTM and CDR2 is ANQGSEA in the germline V gene. This CDR3 is 13 amino acids long. Trimming pared 6 bases from V and 3 bases from J, leaving 12 bases between. CDR3 nucleotide sequence: TGCAGCGTACTTGAAGGGGACTACAATGAGCAGTTCTTC. It encodes CSVLEGDYNEQFF.

This clonotype was seen more than once but under ten times. One end of the junction varies from germline; a read error may be responsible. The genes are TRBV11-2 and TRBJ2-1, with D hard to call. From germline, CDR1 is SGHAT and CDR2 FQNNGV. CDR3 size: 16 residues. The CDR3 is CASSLDRASLSYEQFF. CDR3 coding DNA: TGTGCTAGCAGCTTAGATCGGGCGAGCCTTTCATATGAGCAGTTCTTC.

This clonotype was observed a few times. J is TRBJ2-3 and V is TRBV9, with D tentatively TRBD1 (5 bases). Germline values: CDR1 SGDLS, CDR2 YYNGEE. The CDR3 length is 15 residues. With 0 bases removed from V and 4 bases from J, the gap between germline ends came to 12 bases. The CDR3 spells CASSVDQGQSDTQYF. The CDR3 bases are TGTGCCAGCAGCGTAGATCAGGGTCAATCAGATACGCAGTATTTT.

This clonotype has a handful of counts. This sequence joins TRBV6-5 and TRBJ2-7, with TRBD1 matching over 7 bases. Germline values: CDR1 MNHEY, CDR2 SVGAGI. CDR3 size: 15 residues. The V gene end was trimmed by 0 bases and the J gene end by 5 bases; junction bases not matched to a gene: 7. The CDR3, as DNA: TGTGCCAGCAGTTACTCCCCAGGGGGATTCAACGAGCAGTACTTC. It yields the protein CASSYSPGGFNEQYF.

This clonotype was recorded a few times. CDR3 in DNA: TGCAGTGCTAGGGAACCTAGCACAGATACGCAGTATTTT. Amino acids: CSAREPSTDTQYF. V is TRBV20-1 and J is TRBJ2-3; D is unresolved. Germline CDR1 is DFQATT and CDR2 is SNEGSKA (reference sequence). This CDR3 comprises 13 residues. V was trimmed by 3 bases and J by 0 bases, leaving 7 bases between them.

V is TRBV7-3 and J is TRBJ1-5, with D perhaps matching TRBD1 (5 bases). V was pared by 2 bases and J by 3 bases, with 11 bases between. Per the germline V gene, CDR1 is SGHTA and CDR2 is FQGTGA. The CDR3 has 15 amino acids. DNA for the CDR3: TGTGCCAGCAGCTTATATGCAGGGACCAATCAGCCCCAGCATTTT. Its translation is CASSLYAGTNQPQHF.

This clonotype showed up just a few times. J is TRBJ1-1 and V is TRBV25-1, with D hard to call. Germline CDR1 is MGHDK and CDR2 is SYGVNS. Trimming stripped 1 base from V and 5 bases from J, with 11 bases between. The CDR3 loop spans 14 amino acids. The CDR3 sequence: CASSELGSSTEAFF. CDR3 DNA: TGTGCCAGCAGTGAATTGGGGTCTTCGACTGAAGCTTTCTTT.

This clonotype was seen only a few times. The V gene is TRBV30, the J gene TRBJ2-7, with 12 nucleotides matching TRBD1. CDR1 and CDR2 from the germline V gene are GTSNPN and SVGIG (reference sequence). Trimming removed 5 bases from V and 6 bases from J; junction bases left unmatched: 11. CDR3 length equals 15 residues. The CDR3 reads CAWGDMGTGGFEQYF. The CDR3 region has the DNA TGTGCCTGGGGCGATATGGGGACAGGGGGCTTCGAGCAGTACTTC.

The rearrangement links TRBV7-3 to TRBJ2-6; D remains unclear. V was trimmed by 4 bases and J by 0 bases, leaving 4 bases between them. Germline CDR1 and CDR2: SGHTA and FQGTGA. The CDR3 contains 14 residues. The CDR3 sequence is CASSSHSGANVLTF. The CDR3 DNA is TGTGCCAGCAGCTCTCACTCTGGGGCCAACGTCCTGACTTTC.

The chain employs TRBV5-4 and TRBJ1-1; unclear D gene. From germline, CDR1 is SGHNT and CDR2 YYREEE (reference sequence). The CDR3 spans 17 residues. Trimming took 1 base from V and 4 from J, leaving 20 bases between them. Here the CDR3 reads CASSLSVFSGLTTEAFF. The DNA for the CDR3 is TGTGCCAGCAGCTTGTCTGTCTTCTCCGGGTTAACCACTGAAGCTTTCTTT. Complete variable domain (other parts from reference TRBV5-4 and TRBJ1-1): ETGVTQSPTHLIKTRGQQVTLRCSSQSGHNTVSWYQQALGQGPQFIFQYYREEENGRGNFPPRFSGLQFPNYSSELNVNALELDDSALYLCASSLSVFSGLTTEAFFGQGTRLTVV.

There are a few counts of this clonotype. The V gene is TRBV6-6, the J gene TRBJ1-4, with no clear D. Germline V CDR1 and CDR2: MNHNY, SVGAGI (reference sequence). V was shortened by 6 bases and J by 0 bases, with 11 bases between the two germline ends. The CDR3 runs 15 residues. The CDR3 reads CASRYEPATNEKLFF. CDR3 bases: TGTGCCAGCAGATACGAACCTGCAACTAATGAAAAACTGTTTTTT.

The chain joins TRBV7-9 to TRBJ2-5; D remains unclear. Germline assignment: CDR1 SEHNR and CDR2 FQNEAQ (reference sequence). This CDR3 is 15 amino acids long. Between the trimmed V and J ends, which lost 2 bases and 0 bases, there was a span of 10 bases. The CDR3 is CASSLSNLDQETQYF. In nucleotides, the CDR3 is TGTGCCAGCAGCTTATCCAACTTGGACCAAGAGACCCAGTACTTC.

The V call is TRBV14, the J call TRBJ2-7; TRBD2 matches at 7 bases. The trim removed 0 bases at V and 0 bases at J, leaving 5 bases unmatched. This CDR3 spans 16 amino acids. The germline V gene has CDR1 SGHDN and CDR2 FVKESK. CDR3 loop: CASSQDPSGVSYEQYF. The CDR3, as DNA: TGTGCCAGCAGCCAAGACCCTAGCGGAGTCTCCTACGAGCAGTACTTC. Full variable domain (rest looked up from reference TRBV14 and TRBJ2-7): EAGVTQFPSHSVIEKGQTVTLRCDPISGHDNLYWYRRVMGKEIKFLLHFVKESKQDESGMPNNRFLAERTGGTYSTLKVQPAELEDSGVYFCASSQDPSGVSYEQYFGPGTRLTVT.

The chain combines TRBV14 with TRBJ1-4; D is unclear. The V end was cut by 2 bases, the J end by 8 bases, with 18 bases between. CDR3 length: 16 amino acids. Germline lookup yields CDR1 SGHDN and CDR2 FVKESK. CDR3 sequence reads: CASSQLSDHPKEKLFF. In DNA form, the CDR3 reads TGTGCCAGCAGCCAATTATCGGACCATCCGAAGGAAAAACTGTTTTTT.

V gene TRBV6-1 combines with J gene TRBJ2-1, with D possibly being TRBD2 (6 bases). Per the germline V gene, CDR1 is MNHNS and CDR2 is SASEGT. The V and J ends lost 4 bases and 0 bases respectively, with 16 bases between them. The CDR3 spans 17 residues. In DNA, the CDR3 is TGTGCCAGCAGTGGCTCAAAACGGGGGAGCTCCTACAATGAGCAGTTCTTC. Protein: CASSGSKRGSSYNEQFF.

The chain combines TRBV30 with TRBJ1-4; D unresolved. The germline CDR1 and CDR2 sequences are GTSNPN and SVGIG (reference sequence). CDR3 length equals 15 residues. V gave up 2 bases and J gave up 0 bases, with 10 bases separating them. The CDR3 nucleotides read TGTGCCTGGAGTAGAAACTACGCAACTAATGAAAAACTGTTTTTT. It encodes CAWSRNYATNEKLFF.

The table lists this clonotype with a few counts. The rearrangement links TRBV7-9 to TRBJ2-3; 10 positions agree with TRBD1. Germline V gene data show CDR1 as SEHNR and CDR2 as FQNEAQ (reference sequence). This CDR3 contains 16 residues. J was trimmed by 5 bases and V by 4 bases; bases with no gene match: 9. The CDR3 protein is CASSWGTGAEGDTQYF. In DNA form, the CDR3 reads TGTGCCAGCAGCTGGGGGACAGGGGCGGAAGGAGATACGCAGTATTTT.

There are a few counts of this clonotype. V and J are TRBV29-1 and TRBJ1-4; D remains unclear. Germline CDR1 is SQVTM and CDR2 is ANQGSEA. The CDR3 spans 14 residues. V lost 6 bases, J lost 8 bases, and 19 bases lay in between. Written as DNA, the CDR3 is TGCAGCGTGACCTTCATGAGATCCAGGGAAAAACTGTTTTTT. Protein sequence: CSVTFMRSREKLFF.

The chain carries TRBV7-9 and TRBJ2-1; D gene uncertain. Germline V gene data show CDR1 as SEHNR and CDR2 as FQNEAQ (reference sequence). The CDR3 is 15 amino acids. V shed 5 bases and J shed 5 bases, with 16 bases lying between them. Here the CDR3 reads CASSKGGYPDNEQFF. CDR3 DNA sequence: TGTGCCAGCAGCAAAGGCGGCTACCCCGACAATGAGCAGTTCTTC.

This clonotype was seen a handful of times. V gene TRBV28 combines with J gene TRBJ1-2; the D is unclear. The germline CDR1 and CDR2 sequences are MDHEN and SYDVKM. The V end lost 3 bases, the J end lost 2 bases, and 10 bases lay between the germline ends. The CDR3 has 14 amino acids. The CDR3 loop is CASSFEGLNYGYTF. CDR3 nucleotides: TGTGCCAGCAGTTTCGAGGGATTAAACTATGGCTACACCTTC.

There are a few counts of this clonotype. The rearrangement uses TRBV7-9 and TRBJ1-1; 9 bases fit TRBD1. Per the germline V gene, CDR1 is SEHNR and CDR2 is FQNEAQ (reference sequence). J was trimmed by 4 bases and V by 5 bases; bases with no gene match: 8. The CDR3 length is 15 residues. CDR3 sequence: CASSAHRDRVTEAFF. As DNA, the CDR3 is TGTGCCAGCAGCGCACACCGGGACAGGGTCACTGAAGCTTTCTTT.

The rearrangement uses TRBV2 and TRBJ2-7, with a possible D match to TRBD2 (5 bases). V lost 4 bases to trimming and J lost 0 bases, with 13 bases between them. The CDR3 has 15 residues. Looked up from germline, CDR1 is SNHLY and CDR2 is FYNNEI. The CDR3 protein is CASSARGLNSYEQYF. CDR3 nucleotides: TGTGCCAGCAGTGCCAGAGGGTTGAACTCCTACGAGCAGTACTTC.